One and the same sample provided the 6 T cell receptor gamma chains below, sequenced in a study of gamma-delta T cells after stem cell transplantation. TCRdb reanalyzed the RT-PCR reads using CATT. The top ten hold around three fifths of the sample, which has some 2,100 gamma-chain clones, under 7% seen once. Sequencing was done on a sample of gamma-delta T cells. Receptors originate from a human donor. It is not recorded whose cells these are; they may come from a transplant donor.

This clone was recorded at least ten times. A far larger clone lies a single base away; this is likely a read error. The sample holds other DNA sequences that translate to the same CDR3. The rearrangement uses TRGV9 and TRGJ1 or TRGJ2. Germline V gene data show CDR1 as GITISATS and CDR2 as ISYDGTV (reference sequence). The CDR3 is 13 residues long. The CDR3 loop reads CALWEPYYYKKLF. CDR3 nucleotides: TGTGCCTTGTGGGAGCCCTATTATTATAAGAAGCTCTTT.

Comment on this clone: This DNA translates differently at residue 10 from the TCRdb protein, which is that of a much larger clone; a read error is likely, and the protein shown is the DNA's own translation. The chain links TRGV9 to TRGJP. This CDR3 is 17 amino acids long. Looked up from germline, CDR1 is GITISATS and CDR2 is ISYDGTV (reference sequence). The CDR3 protein is CALWEVIQEMGKKIKVF. The CDR3 DNA reads TGTGCCTTGTGGGAGGTAATACAAGAGATGGGCAAAAAAATCAAGGTATTT.

This clone was detected many times. Given a far larger clone just one base away, this is likely a sequencing read error. This chain uses TRGV9 with TRGJ1 or TRGJ2. TCRdb records no J gene; here it was assigned by comparing the DNA to germline. Germline lookup yields CDR1 GITISATS and CDR2 ISYDGTV (reference sequence). The CDR3 has 14 residues. Trimming at V came to 4 bases and at J to 0 bases, leaving 6 bases not matched to a gene. CDR3 in amino acids: CALWDEANYYKKLF. In DNA form, the CDR3 reads TGTGCCTTGTGGGATGAAGCGAATTATTATAAGAAACTCTTT.

By share, this clone counts as large. The sample carries other DNA sequences with the same CDR3. This sequence joins TRGV9 and TRGJP. J lost 7 bases, V lost 5 bases, and 8 bases had no gene match. The CDR3 totals 16 residues. In germline, CDR1 is GITISATS, CDR2 ISYDGTV (reference sequence). In DNA form, the CDR3 reads TGTGCCTTGTGGGTTATAGTGGAGTTGGGCAAAAAAATCAAGGTATTT. Residues: CALWVIVELGKKIKVF.

This clone was counted only a few times. Other DNA sequences in this sample translate to the same CDR3. V gene assignment gives TRGV9, but the J gene was left uncalled. The germline CDR1 and CDR2 sequences are GITISATS and ISYDGTV (reference sequence). This CDR3 is 15 amino acids long. The CDR3 DNA follows: TGTGCCTTGTGGGAGGTGTTAAATGATAATTATAAGAAGCTATTT. It yields the protein CALWEVLNDNYKKLF.

To note about this clone: At one of its ends the junction is not consistent with the germline gene, which may arise from a read error. This sequence joins TRGV9 and TRGJP. TCRdb carries no J gene annotation; the J gene was assigned here by matching the DNA with germline. The CDR3 totals 15 residues. Looked up from germline, CDR1 is GITISATS and CDR2 is ISYDGTV (reference sequence). CDR3 nucleotide sequence: TGTGCCTTGTGGGAGGTGGGGGGGGGGAATAAAAACAAGGTATTT. The encoded protein is CALWEVGGGNKNKVF.